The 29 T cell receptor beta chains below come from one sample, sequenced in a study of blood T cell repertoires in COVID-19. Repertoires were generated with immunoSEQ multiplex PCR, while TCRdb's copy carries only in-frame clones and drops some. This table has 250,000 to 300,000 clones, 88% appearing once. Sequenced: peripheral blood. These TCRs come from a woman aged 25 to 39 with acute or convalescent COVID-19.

Here the CDR3 reads CAWSLDRTNQPQHF. The CDR3 DNA reads as TGTGCCTGGAGCCTAGACAGAACCAATCAGCCCCAGCATTTT. The chain couples TRBV30 to TRBJ1-5; the D gene is possibly TRBD1 (5 bases). The V and J ends lost 3 bases and 3 bases respectively, with 12 bases between them. Germline V gene sequence: CDR1 GTSNPN, CDR2 SVGIG (reference sequence). The CDR3 totals 14 residues. Complete variable domain (other parts from reference TRBV30 and TRBJ1-5): SQTIHQWPATLVQPVGSPLSLECTVEGTSNPNLYWYRQAAGRGLQLLFYSVGIGQISSEVPQNLSASRPQDRQFILSSKKLLLSDSGFYLCAWSLDRTNQPQHFGDGTRLSIL.

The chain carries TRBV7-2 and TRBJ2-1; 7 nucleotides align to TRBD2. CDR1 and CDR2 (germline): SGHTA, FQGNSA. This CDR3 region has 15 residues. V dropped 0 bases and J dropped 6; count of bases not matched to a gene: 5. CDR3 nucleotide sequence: TGTGCCAGCAGCTTAGCGAGGACTAGTTTCAATGAGCAGTTCTTC. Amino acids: CASSLARTSFNEQFF. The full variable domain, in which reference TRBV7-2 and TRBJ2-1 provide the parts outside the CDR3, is GAGVSQSPSNKVTEKGKDVELRCDPISGHTALYWYRQSLGQGLEFLIYFQGNSAPDKSGLPSDRFSAERTGGSVSTLTIQRTQQEDSAVYLCASSLARTSFNEQFFGPGTRLTVL.

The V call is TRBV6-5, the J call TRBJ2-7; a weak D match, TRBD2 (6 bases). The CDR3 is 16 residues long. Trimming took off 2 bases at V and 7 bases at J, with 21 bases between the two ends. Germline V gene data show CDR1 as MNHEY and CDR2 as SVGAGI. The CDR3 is CASSYRRFGGTDEQYF. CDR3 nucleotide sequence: TGTGCCAGCAGTTACCGTCGGTTCGGCGGGACCGATGAGCAGTACTTC.

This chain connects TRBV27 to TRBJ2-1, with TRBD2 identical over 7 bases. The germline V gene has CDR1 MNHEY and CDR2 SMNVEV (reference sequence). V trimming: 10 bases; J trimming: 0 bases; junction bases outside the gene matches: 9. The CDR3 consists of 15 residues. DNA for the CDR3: TGTGCCACTCAAGCGGGATCGAGCTCCTACAATGAGCAGTTCTTC. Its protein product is CATQAGSSSYNEQFF.

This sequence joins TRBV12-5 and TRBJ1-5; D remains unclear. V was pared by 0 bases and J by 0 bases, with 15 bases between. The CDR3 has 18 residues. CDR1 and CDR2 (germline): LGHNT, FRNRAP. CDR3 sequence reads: CASGLVETDFYSNQPQHF. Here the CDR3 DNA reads TGTGCTAGTGGTTTGGTAGAGACCGACTTTTATAGCAATCAGCCCCAGCATTTT.

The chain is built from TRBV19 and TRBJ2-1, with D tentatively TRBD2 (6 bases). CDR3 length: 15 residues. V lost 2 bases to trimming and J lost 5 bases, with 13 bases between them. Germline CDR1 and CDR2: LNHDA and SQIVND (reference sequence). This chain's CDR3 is CASSIFGGGDNEQFF. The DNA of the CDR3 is TGTGCCAGTAGTATATTTGGGGGAGGAGACAATGAGCAGTTCTTC.

The CDR3 coding sequence is TGTGCCACGCAACAGGGGTCTGGGTCATACAATGAGCAGTTCTTC. It translates to CATQQGSGSYNEQFF. The chain joins TRBV6-5 to TRBJ2-1, with 7 bases identical to TRBD1. Germline V gene data show CDR1 as MNHEY and CDR2 as SVGAGI. Germline trimming cut 10 bases from V and 4 bases from J; bases unmatched to any gene: 13. The CDR3 totals 15 residues.

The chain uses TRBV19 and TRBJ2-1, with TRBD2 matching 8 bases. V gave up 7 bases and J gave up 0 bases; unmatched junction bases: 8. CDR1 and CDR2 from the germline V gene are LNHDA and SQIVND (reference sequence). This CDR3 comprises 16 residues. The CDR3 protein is CASIPGTRSSYNEQFF. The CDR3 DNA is TGTGCCAGTATCCCCGGGACTAGAAGCTCCTACAATGAGCAGTTCTTC.

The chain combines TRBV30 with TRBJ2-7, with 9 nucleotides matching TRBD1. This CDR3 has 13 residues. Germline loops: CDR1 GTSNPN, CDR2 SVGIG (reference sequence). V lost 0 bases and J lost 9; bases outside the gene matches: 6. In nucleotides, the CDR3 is TGTGCCTGGAGTGTACAGGGGGCGCCAGGGCAGTACTTC. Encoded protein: CAWSVQGAPGQYF.

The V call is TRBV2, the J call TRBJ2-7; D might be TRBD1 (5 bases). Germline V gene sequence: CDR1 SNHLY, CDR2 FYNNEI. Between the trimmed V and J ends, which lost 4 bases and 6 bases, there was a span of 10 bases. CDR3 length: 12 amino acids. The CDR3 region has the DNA TGTGCCAGCAGTGCAGGGTGGGTCGAGCAGTACTTC. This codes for CASSAGWVEQYF.

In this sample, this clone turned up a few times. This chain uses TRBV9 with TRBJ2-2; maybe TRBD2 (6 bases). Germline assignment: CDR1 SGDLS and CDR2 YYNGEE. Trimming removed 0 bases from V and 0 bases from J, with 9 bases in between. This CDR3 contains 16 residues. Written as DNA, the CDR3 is TGTGCCAGCAGCGTAGAAGCGGGTACGAACACCGGGGAGCTGTTTTTT. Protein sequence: CASSVEAGTNTGELFF.

CDR3 in DNA: TGTGCCAGCAGCCTAGACCAGGGGGCAAAGGCCAACGTCCTGACTTTC. Residues: CASSLDQGAKANVLTF. V and J are TRBV9 and TRBJ2-6; 8 nucleotides match TRBD1. The junction had 9 bases not matched to a gene; V was cut back by 4 bases and J by 6 bases. This CDR3 has 16 amino acids. From germline, CDR1 is SGDLS and CDR2 YYNGEE.

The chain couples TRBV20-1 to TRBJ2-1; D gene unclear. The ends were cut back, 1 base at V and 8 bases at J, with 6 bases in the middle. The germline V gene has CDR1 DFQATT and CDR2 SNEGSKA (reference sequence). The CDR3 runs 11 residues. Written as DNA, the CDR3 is TGCAGTGCTAGAGTACAATATGAGCAGTTCTTC. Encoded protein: CSARVQYEQFF.

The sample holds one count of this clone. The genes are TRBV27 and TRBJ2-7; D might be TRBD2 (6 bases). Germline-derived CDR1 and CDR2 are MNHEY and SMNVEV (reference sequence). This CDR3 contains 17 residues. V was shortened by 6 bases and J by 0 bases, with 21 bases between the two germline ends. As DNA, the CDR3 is TGTGCCAGCAGCCGGGGGACTCCTCAAACTAGCTCCTACGAGCAGTACTTC. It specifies CASSRGTPQTSSYEQYF.

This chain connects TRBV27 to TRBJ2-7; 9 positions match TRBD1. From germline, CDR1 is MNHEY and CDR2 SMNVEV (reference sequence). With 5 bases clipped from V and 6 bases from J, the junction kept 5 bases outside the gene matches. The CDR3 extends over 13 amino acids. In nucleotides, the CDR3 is TGTGCCAGCAGTCCAGGACAGGGGCGCGAGCAGTACTTC. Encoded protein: CASSPGQGREQYF.

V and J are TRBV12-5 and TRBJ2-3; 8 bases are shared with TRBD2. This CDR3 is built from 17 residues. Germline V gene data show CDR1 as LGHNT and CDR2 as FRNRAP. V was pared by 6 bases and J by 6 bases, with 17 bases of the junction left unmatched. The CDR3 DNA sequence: TGTGCTAGTGGATACGCTATCGGGACTAGACTAGTGGATACGCAGTATTTT. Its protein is CASGYAIGTRLVDTQYF.

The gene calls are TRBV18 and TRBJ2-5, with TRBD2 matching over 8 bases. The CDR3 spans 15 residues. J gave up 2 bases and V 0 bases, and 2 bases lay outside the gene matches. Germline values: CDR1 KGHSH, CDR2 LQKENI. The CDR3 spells CASSPPVAGQETQYF. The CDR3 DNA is TGTGCCAGCTCACCACCGGTAGCGGGGCAAGAGACCCAGTACTTC.

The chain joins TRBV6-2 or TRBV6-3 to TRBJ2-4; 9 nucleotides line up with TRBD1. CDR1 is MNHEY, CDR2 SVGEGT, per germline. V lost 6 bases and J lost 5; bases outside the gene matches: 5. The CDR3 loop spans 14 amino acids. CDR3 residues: CASSRQGGENIQYF. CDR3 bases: TGTGCCAGCAGCAGACAGGGGGGGGAAAACATTCAGTACTTC.

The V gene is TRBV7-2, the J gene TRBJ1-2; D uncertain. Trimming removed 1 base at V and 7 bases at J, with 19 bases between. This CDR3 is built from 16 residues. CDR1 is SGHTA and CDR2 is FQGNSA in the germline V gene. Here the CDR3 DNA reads TGTGCCAGCAGCTTAGGCGGCAGATCTCCCCAAGGTGGCTACACCTTC. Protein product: CASSLGGRSPQGGYTF. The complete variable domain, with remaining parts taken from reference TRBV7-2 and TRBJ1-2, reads GAGVSQSPSNKVTEKGKDVELRCDPISGHTALYWYRQSLGQGLEFLIYFQGNSAPDKSGLPSDRFSAERTGGSVSTLTIQRTQQEDSAVYLCASSLGGRSPQGGYTFGSGTRLTVV.

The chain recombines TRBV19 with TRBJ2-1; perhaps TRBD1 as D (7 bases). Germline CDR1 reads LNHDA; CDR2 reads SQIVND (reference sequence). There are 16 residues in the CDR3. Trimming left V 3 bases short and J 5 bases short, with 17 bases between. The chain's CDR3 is CASSMVSGGGHNEQFF. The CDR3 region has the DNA TGTGCCAGTAGTATGGTTAGCGGAGGGGGCCACAATGAGCAGTTCTTC.

The CDR3 DNA is TGTGCCAGCAGCTTGGGGAGGGGATATAATTCACCCCTCCACTTT. This codes for CASSLGRGYNSPLHF. The V and J genes are TRBV5-6 and TRBJ1-6; perhaps TRBD1 as D (5 bases). With 0 bases removed from V and 4 bases from J, the gap between germline ends came to 8 bases. This CDR3 region has 15 residues. The germline gives CDR1 SGHDT, CDR2 YYEEEE.

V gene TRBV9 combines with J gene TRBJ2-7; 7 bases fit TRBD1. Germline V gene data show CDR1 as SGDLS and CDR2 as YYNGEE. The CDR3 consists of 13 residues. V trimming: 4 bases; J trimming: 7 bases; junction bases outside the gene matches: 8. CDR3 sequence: CASSFTGVGEQYF. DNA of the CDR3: TGTGCCAGCAGCTTCACAGGGGTTGGGGAGCAGTACTTC.

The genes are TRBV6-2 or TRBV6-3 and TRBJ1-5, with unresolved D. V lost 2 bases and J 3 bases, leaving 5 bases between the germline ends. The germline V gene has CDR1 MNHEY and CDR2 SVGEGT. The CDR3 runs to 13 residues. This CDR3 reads CASSYPLNQPQHF. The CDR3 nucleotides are TGTGCCAGCAGTTACCCCCTCAATCAGCCCCAGCATTTT.

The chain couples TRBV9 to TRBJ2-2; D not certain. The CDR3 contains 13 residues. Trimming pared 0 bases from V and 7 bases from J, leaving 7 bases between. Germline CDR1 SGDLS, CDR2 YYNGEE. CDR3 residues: CASSVASSGELFF. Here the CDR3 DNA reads TGTGCCAGCAGCGTAGCTTCCAGCGGGGAGCTGTTTTTT.

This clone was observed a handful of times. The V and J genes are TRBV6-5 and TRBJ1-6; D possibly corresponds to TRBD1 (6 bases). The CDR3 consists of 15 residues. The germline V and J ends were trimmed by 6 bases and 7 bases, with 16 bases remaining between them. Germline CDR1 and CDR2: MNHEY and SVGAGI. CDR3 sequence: CASSRFGGENSPLHF. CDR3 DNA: TGTGCCAGCAGCCGTTTTGGGGGCGAAAATTCACCCCTCCACTTT.

CDR3 in amino acids: CASSVGLVGYEQYF. Written as DNA, the CDR3 is TGTGCCAGCAGCGTAGGACTAGTCGGATACGAGCAGTACTTC. The chain combines TRBV9 with TRBJ2-7; the D gene is possibly TRBD2 (6 bases). CDR1 and CDR2 (germline): SGDLS, YYNGEE. The CDR3 runs 14 residues. The V and J ends lost 0 bases and 4 bases respectively, with 11 bases between them. Full variable domain (remainder filled in from reference TRBV9 and TRBJ2-7): DSGVTQTPKHLITATGQRVTLRCSPRSGDLSVYWYQQSLDQGLQFLIQYYNGEERAKGNILERFSAQQFPDLHSELNLSSLELGDSALYFCASSVGLVGYEQYFGPGTRLTVT.

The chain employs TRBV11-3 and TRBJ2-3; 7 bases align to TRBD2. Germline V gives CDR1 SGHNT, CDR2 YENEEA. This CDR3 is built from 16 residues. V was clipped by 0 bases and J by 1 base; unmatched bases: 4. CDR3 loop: CASSLDLAEGTDTQYF. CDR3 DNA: TGTGCCAGCAGCTTAGACCTAGCGGAAGGCACAGATACGCAGTATTTT.

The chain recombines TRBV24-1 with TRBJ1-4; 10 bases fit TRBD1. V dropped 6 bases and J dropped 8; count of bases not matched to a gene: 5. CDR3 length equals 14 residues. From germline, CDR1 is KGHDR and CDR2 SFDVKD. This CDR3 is CATSSKGQGEKLFF. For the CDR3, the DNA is TGTGCCACCAGTTCTAAGGGACAGGGGGAAAAACTGTTTTTT.

The CDR3 reads CASSQEGLSSRANYGYTF. CDR3 bases: TGTGCCAGCAGCCAAGAGGGACTGAGCTCTAGGGCTAACTATGGCTACACCTTC. This chain uses TRBV3-1 (or the pseudogene TRBV3-2) with TRBJ1-2; D may be TRBD1 (5 bases). The germline V gene encodes CDR1 LGHDT and CDR2 YNNKEL (reference sequence). V was trimmed by 0 bases and J by 0 bases, leaving 17 bases between them. The CDR3 is 18 residues long.